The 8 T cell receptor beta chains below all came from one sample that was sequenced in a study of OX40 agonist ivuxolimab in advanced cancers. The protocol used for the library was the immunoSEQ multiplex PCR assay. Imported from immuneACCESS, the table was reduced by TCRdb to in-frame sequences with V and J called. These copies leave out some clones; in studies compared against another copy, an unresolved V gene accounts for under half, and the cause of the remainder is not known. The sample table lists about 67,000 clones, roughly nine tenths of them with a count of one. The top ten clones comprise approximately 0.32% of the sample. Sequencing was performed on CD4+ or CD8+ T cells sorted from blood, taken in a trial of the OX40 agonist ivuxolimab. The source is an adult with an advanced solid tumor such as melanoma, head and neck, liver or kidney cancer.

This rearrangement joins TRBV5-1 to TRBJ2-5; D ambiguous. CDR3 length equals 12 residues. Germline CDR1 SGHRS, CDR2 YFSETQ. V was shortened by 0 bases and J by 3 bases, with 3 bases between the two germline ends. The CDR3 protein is CASSLVEETQYF. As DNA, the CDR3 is TGCGCCAGCAGCTTGGTGGAAGAGACCCAGTACTTC.

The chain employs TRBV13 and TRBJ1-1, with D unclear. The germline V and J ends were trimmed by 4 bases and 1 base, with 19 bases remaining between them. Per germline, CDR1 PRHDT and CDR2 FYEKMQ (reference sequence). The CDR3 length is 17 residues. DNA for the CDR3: TGTGCCAGCAGCTCACTTCGTCGGGTCCGCAAGAACACTGAAGCTTTCTTT. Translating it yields CASSSLRRVRKNTEAFF. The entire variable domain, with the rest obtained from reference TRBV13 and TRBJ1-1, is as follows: AAGVIQSPRHLIKEKRETATLKCYPIPRHDTVYWYQQGPGQDPQFLISFYEKMQSDKGSIPDRFSAQQFSDYHSELNMSSLELGDSALYFCASSSLRRVRKNTEAFFGQGTRLTVV.

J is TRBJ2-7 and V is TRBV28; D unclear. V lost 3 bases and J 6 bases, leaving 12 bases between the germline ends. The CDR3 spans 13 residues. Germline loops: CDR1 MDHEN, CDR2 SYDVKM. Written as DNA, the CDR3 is TGTGCCAGCAGTTTGATCGGGTCGGGCGAGCAGTACTTC. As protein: CASSLIGSGEQYF.

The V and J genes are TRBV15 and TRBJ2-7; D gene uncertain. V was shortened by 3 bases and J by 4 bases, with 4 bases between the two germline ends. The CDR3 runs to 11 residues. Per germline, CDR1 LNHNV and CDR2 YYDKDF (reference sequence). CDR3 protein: CATSRGYEQYF. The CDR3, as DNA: TGTGCCACCAGCAGGGGGTACGAGCAGTACTTC.

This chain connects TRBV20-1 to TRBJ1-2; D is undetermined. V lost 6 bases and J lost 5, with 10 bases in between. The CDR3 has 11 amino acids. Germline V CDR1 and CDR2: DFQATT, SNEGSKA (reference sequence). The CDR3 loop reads CSARADYGYTF. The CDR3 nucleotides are TGCAGTGCCCGGGCCGATTATGGCTACACCTTC.

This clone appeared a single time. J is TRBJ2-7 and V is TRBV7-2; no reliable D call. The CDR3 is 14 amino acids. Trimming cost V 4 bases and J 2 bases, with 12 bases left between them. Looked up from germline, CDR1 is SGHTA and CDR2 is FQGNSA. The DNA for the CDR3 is TGTGCCAGCAGCTCCGTCCTAGGCCCCTACGAGCAGTACTTC. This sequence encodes CASSSVLGPYEQYF.

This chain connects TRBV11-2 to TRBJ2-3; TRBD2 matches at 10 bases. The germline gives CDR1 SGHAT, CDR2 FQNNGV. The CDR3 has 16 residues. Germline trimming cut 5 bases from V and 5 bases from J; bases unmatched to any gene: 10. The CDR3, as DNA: TGTGCCAGCAGCCAATCAGCGGGAGGGGGGGAAGATACGCAGTATTTT. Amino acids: CASSQSAGGGEDTQYF.

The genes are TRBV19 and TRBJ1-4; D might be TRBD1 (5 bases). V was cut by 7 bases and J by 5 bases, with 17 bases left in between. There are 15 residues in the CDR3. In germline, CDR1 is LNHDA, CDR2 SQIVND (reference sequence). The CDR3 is CASTPPGTVNEKLFF. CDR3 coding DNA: TGTGCCAGTACCCCTCCCGGGACGGTAAATGAAAAACTGTTTTTT.